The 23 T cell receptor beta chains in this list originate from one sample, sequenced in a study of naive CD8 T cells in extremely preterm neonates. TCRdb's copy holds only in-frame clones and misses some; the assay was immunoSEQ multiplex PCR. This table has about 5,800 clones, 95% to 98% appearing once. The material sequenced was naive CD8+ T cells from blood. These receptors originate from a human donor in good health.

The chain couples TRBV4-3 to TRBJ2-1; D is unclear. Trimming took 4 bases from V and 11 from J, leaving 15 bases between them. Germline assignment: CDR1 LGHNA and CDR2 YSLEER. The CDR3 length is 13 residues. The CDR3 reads CASSPVVFLQQFF. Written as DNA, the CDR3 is TGCGCCAGCAGCCCGGTGGTTTTTCTCCAGCAGTTCTTC.

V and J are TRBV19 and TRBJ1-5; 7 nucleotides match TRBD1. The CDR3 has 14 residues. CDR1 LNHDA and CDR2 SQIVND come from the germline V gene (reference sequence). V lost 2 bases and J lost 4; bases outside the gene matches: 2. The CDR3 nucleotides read TGTGCCAGTAGTATAAGGGACAGAAATCAGCCCCAGCATTTT. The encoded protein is CASSIRDRNQPQHF.

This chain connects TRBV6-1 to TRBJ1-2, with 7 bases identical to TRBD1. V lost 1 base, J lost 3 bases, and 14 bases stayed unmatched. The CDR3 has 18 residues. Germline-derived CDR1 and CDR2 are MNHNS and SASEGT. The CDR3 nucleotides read TGTGCCAGCAGTGAAGGCCCCGCGACAGGGCATTCGGACTATGGCTACACCTTC. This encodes CASSEGPATGHSDYGYTF.

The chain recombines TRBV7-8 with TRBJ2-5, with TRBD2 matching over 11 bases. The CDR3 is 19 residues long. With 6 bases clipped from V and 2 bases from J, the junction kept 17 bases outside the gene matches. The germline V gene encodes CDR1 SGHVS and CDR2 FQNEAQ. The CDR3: CASSSRSGIAGGRQETQYF. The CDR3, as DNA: TGTGCCAGCAGTTCCCGCTCGGGAATAGCGGGGGGGCGTCAAGAGACCCAGTACTTC.

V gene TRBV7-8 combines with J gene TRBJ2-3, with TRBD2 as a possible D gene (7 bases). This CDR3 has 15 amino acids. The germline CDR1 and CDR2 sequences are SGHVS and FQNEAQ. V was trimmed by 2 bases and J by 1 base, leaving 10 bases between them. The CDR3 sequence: CASSLRGGRTDTQYF. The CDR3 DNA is TGTGCCAGCAGCTTAAGGGGGGGCCGCACAGATACGCAGTATTTT. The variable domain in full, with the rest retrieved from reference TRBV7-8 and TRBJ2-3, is GAGVSQSPRYKVAKRGQDVALRCDPISGHVSLFWYQQALGQGPEFLTYFQNEAQLDKSGLPSDRFFAERPEGSVSTLKIQRTQQEDSAVYLCASSLRGGRTDTQYFGPGTRLTVL.

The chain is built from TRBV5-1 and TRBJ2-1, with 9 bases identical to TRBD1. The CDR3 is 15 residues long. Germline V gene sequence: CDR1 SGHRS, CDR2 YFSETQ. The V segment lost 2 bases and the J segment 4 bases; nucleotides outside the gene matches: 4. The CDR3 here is CASSFGTGRYNEQFF. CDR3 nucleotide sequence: TGCGCCAGCAGCTTCGGGACAGGGAGATACAATGAGCAGTTCTTC.

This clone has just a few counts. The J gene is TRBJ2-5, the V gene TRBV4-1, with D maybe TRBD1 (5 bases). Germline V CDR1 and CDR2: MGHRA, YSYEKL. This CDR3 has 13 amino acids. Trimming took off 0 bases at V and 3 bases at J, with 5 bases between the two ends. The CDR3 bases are TGCGCCAGCAGCCAAGACAGGGAAGAGACCCAGTACTTC. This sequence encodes CASSQDREETQYF.

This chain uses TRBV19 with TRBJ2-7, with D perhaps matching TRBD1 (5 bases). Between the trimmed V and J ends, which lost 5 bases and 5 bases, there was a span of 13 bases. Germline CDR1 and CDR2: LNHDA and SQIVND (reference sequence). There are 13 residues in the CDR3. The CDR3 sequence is CASSPRQSDEQYF. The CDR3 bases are TGTGCCAGTAGTCCTCGACAGAGTGACGAGCAGTACTTC.

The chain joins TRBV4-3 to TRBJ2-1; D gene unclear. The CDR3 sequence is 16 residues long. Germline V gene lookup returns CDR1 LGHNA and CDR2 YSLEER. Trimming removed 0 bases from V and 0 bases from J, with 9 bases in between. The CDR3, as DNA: TGCGCCAGCAGCCAAGATTTCGGTAGCTCCTACAATGAGCAGTTCTTC. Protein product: CASSQDFGSSYNEQFF.

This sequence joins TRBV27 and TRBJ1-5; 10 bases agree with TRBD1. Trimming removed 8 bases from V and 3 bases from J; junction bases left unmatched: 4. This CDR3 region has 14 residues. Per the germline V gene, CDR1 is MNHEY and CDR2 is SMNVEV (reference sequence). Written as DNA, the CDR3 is TGTGCCAGCCGGACAGGGGGGGCCAATCAGCCCCAGCATTTT. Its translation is CASRTGGANQPQHF.

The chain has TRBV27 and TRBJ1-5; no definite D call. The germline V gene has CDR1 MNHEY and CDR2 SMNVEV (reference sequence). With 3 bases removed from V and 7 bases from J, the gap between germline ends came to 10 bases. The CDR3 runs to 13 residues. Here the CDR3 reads CASSFGSGQPQHF. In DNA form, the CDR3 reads TGTGCCAGCAGTTTTGGTTCGGGACAGCCCCAGCATTTT.

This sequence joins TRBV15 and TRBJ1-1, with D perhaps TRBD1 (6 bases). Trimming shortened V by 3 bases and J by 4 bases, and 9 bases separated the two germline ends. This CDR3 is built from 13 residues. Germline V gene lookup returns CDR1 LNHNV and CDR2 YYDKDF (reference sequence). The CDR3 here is CATSSLDSTEAFF. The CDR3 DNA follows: TGTGCCACCAGCAGTTTGGACAGCACTGAAGCTTTCTTT. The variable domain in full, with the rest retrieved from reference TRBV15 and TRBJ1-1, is DAMVIQNPRYQVTQFGKPVTLSCSQTLNHNVMYWYQQKSSQAPKLLFHYYDKDFNNEADTPDNFQSRRPNTSFCFLDIRSPGLGDTAMYLCATSSLDSTEAFFGQGTRLTVV.

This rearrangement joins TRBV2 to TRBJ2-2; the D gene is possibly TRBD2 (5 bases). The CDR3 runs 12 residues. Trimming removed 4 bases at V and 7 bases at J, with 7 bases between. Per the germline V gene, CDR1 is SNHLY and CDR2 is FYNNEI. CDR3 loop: CASSGRGGELFF. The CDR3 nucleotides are TGTGCCAGCAGTGGCCGGGGCGGGGAGCTGTTTTTT.

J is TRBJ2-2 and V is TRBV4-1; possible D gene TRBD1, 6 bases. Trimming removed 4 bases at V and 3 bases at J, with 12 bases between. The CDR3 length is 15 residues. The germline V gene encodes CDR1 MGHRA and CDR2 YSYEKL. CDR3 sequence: CASSRRDTYTGELFF. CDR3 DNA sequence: TGCGCCAGCAGCCGACGGGACACCTACACCGGGGAGCTGTTTTTT.

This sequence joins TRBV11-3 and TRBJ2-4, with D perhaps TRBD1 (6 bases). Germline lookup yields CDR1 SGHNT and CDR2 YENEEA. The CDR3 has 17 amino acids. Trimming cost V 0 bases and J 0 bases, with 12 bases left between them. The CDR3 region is CASSLETGSIAKNIQYF. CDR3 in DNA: TGTGCCAGCAGCTTAGAGACAGGCTCGATAGCCAAAAACATTCAGTACTTC.

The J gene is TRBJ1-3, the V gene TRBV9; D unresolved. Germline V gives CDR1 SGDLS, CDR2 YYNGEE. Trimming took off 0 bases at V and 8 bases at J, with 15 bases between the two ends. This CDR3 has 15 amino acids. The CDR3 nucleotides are TGTGCCAGCAGCGTAGCAGACCAACCCGGAGACACCATATATTTT. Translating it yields CASSVADQPGDTIYF.

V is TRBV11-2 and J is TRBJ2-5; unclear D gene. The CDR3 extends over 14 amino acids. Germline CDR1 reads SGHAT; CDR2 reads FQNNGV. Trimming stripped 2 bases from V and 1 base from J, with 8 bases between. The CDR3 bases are TGTGCCAGCAGCTTAATGGCCTTCCAAGAGACCCAGTACTTC. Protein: CASSLMAFQETQYF.

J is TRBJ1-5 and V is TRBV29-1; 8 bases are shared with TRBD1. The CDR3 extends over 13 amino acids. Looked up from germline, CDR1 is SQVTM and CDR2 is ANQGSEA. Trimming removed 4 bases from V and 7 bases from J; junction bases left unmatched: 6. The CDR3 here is CSVATGGRQPQHF. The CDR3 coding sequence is TGCAGCGTTGCTACAGGGGGAAGGCAGCCCCAGCATTTT.

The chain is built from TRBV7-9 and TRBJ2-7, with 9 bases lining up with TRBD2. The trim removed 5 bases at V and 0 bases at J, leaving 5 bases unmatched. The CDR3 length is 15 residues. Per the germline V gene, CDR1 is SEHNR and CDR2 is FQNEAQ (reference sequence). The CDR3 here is CASSSSGGDSYEQYF. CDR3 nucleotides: TGTGCCAGCAGCAGTAGCGGGGGAGACTCCTACGAGCAGTACTTC.

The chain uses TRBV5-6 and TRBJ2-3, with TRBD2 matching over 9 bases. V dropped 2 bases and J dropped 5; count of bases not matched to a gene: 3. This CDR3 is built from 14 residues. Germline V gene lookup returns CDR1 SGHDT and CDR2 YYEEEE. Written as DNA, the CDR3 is TGTGCCAGCAGCTTTAGCGGGGGCGAAGATACGCAGTATTTT. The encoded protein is CASSFSGGEDTQYF. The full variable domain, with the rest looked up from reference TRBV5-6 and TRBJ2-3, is DAGVTQSPTHLIKTRGQQVTLRCSPKSGHDTVSWYQQALGQGPQFIFQYYEEEERQRGNFPDRFSGHQFPNYSSELNVNALLLGDSALYLCASSFSGGEDTQYFGPGTRLTVL.

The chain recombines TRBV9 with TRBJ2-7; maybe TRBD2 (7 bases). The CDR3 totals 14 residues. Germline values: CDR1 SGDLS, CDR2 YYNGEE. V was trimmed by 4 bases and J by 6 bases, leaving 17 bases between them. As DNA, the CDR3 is TGTGCCAGCAGCCCGCAGCCGGGGGGCGGCGAGCAGTACTTC. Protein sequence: CASSPQPGGGEQYF.

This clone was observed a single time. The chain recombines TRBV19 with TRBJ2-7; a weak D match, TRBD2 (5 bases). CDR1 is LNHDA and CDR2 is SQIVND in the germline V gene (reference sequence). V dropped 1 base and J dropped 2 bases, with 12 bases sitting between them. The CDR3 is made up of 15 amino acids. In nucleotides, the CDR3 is TGTGCCAGTAGTATAGGTTTGGCGGGCCCCTACGAGCAGTACTTC. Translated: CASSIGLAGPYEQYF.

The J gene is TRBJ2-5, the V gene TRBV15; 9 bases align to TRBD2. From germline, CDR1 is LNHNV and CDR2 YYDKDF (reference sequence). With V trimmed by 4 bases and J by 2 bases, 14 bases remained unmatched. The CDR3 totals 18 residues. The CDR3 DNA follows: TGTGCCACCAGCATCACCCTCGGGGGTAGCGGGGGACAAGAGACCCAGTACTTC. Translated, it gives CATSITLGGSGGQETQYF. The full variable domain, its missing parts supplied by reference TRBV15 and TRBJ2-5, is DAMVIQNPRYQVTQFGKPVTLSCSQTLNHNVMYWYQQKSSQAPKLLFHYYDKDFNNEADTPDNFQSRRPNTSFCFLDIRSPGLGDTAMYLCATSITLGGSGGQETQYFGPGTRLLVL.